Below, 20 T cell receptor beta chains from the same sample are listed, as sequenced in a study of Graves' ophthalmopathy and Graves' hyperthyroidism. CDR3 regions of TCR beta were amplified from RNA transcripts. A first-round RT-PCR used HTBI primers, followed by a second-round multiplex PCR. In TCRdb, the multiplex PCR reads were re-called with MiXCR into one record per CDR3 protein. The sample yields 400,000 or so distinct CDR3 sequences, 17% seen once. Sequencing input: peripheral blood. The receptors derive from an adult woman with stable Graves' hyperthyroidism.

CDR3 residues: CSARGQGSRTEAFF. The CDR3 bases are TGCAGTGCTAGAGGGCAGGGTTCACGGACTGAAGCTTTCTTT. V is TRBV20-1 and J is TRBJ1-1, with D possibly being TRBD1 (5 bases). The V gene's germline CDR1 is DFQATT and CDR2 SNEGSKA (reference sequence). Trimming pared 1 base from V and 5 bases from J, leaving 14 bases between. This CDR3 contains 14 residues.

This clonotype has at least ten counts. The chain has TRBV29-1 and TRBJ2-5; D possibly matches TRBD1 or TRBD2 (5 bases each). Germline CDR1 reads SQVTM; CDR2 reads ANQGSEA. This CDR3 region has 14 residues. V shed 0 bases and J shed 0 bases, with 8 bases lying between them. CDR3 region: CSVEDWGYQETQYF. CDR3 sequence (DNA): TGCAGCGTTGAAGATTGGGGGTACCAAGAGACCCAGTACTTC. The entire variable domain, with the rest obtained from reference TRBV29-1 and TRBJ2-5, is as follows: SAVISQKPSRDICQRGTSLTIQCQVDSQVTMMFWYRQQPGQSLTLIATANQGSEATYESGFVIDKFPISRPNLTFSTLTVSNMSPEDSSIYLCSVEDWGYQETQYFGPGTRLLVL.

This clonotype was seen ten or more times. This chain connects TRBV4-3 to TRBJ1-2; D remains ambiguous. Germline V gene lookup returns CDR1 LGHNA and CDR2 YSLEER. V shed 4 bases and J shed 8 bases, with 14 bases lying between them. The length of the CDR3 is 13 residues. The CDR3: CASSRTYSSGYTF. The CDR3 nucleotides are TGCGCCAGCAGCCGAACCTACAGTTCCGGCTACACCTTC.

This clonotype occurred many times. The rearrangement uses TRBV29-1 and TRBJ2-5; D is unclear. The V gene lost 4 bases and the J gene lost 4 bases, with 7 bases spanning the gap. The CDR3 length is 11 residues. From germline, CDR1 is SQVTM and CDR2 ANQGSEA. The CDR3 DNA is TGCAGCGTTGTTGTGGGAGAGACCCAGTACTTC. This codes for CSVVVGETQYF.

In its sample, this clonotype was seen many times. The chain joins TRBV7-2 to TRBJ1-1, with no clear D. The length of the CDR3 is 13 residues. The germline V and J ends were trimmed by 1 base and 4 bases, with 7 bases remaining between them. Germline V gene sequence: CDR1 SGHTA, CDR2 FQGNSA. CDR3 residues: CASSLEWGTEAFF. The CDR3 DNA follows: TGTGCCAGCAGCTTAGAATGGGGCACTGAAGCTTTCTTT.

This clonotype has a count of ten or more. The V call is TRBV7-2, the J call TRBJ1-2; D ambiguous. The CDR3 loop spans 16 amino acids. Germline-derived CDR1 and CDR2 are SGHTA and FQGNSA. V lost 5 bases and J 0 bases, leaving 16 bases between the germline ends. Here the CDR3 reads CASSPSLRHSNYGYTF. In DNA form, the CDR3 reads TGTGCCAGCAGCCCCTCCCTGAGGCATTCTAACTATGGCTACACCTTC.

This clonotype has ten or more counts. The rearrangement joins TRBV9 to TRBJ2-5; 10 bases agree with TRBD1. Unmatched junction bases numbered 11, after V lost 4 bases and J lost 5 bases. Germline CDR1 and CDR2: SGDLS and YYNGEE. This CDR3 has 16 amino acids. In DNA, the CDR3 is TGTGCCAGCAGCCTCTCTGGTGGGACAGGGGTCGAGACCCAGTACTTC. Translated, it gives CASSLSGGTGVETQYF.

This clonotype was seen a handful of times. The V and J genes are TRBV4-2 and TRBJ1-1; no clear D gene. V was trimmed by 0 bases and J by 4 bases, leaving 9 bases between them. This CDR3 comprises 14 residues. Germline CDR1 LGHNA, CDR2 YNFKEQ. The DNA of the CDR3 is TGTGCCAGCAGCCAAGAAGTGGGTCCCACTGAAGCTTTCTTT. It specifies CASSQEVGPTEAFF.

The chain links TRBV5-4 to TRBJ1-2, with D possibly matching TRBD1 (6 bases). The CDR3 covers 15 residues. The germline V gene encodes CDR1 SGHNT and CDR2 YYREEE (reference sequence). V gave up 4 bases and J gave up 3 bases, with 16 bases separating them. The CDR3 loop is CASSDRTADDYGYTF. CDR3 DNA: TGTGCCAGCAGCGACCGGACAGCGGATGACTATGGCTACACCTTC.

The sample holds many counts of this clonotype. The chain joins TRBV28 to TRBJ2-5, with D hard to call. The CDR3 consists of 15 residues. The germline V gene has CDR1 MDHEN and CDR2 SYDVKM. V lost 6 bases to trimming and J lost 2 bases, with 16 bases between them. This chain's CDR3 is CASSTIGRQQETQYF. The CDR3 nucleotides read TGTGCCAGCAGCACAATCGGACGGCAACAAGAGACCCAGTACTTC.

This clonotype was seen repeatedly, ten times or more. The gene calls are TRBV28 and TRBJ2-4; D gene uncertain. With 5 bases removed from V and 0 bases from J, the gap between germline ends came to 11 bases. Germline assignment: CDR1 MDHEN and CDR2 SYDVKM. This CDR3 is built from 15 residues. The CDR3 spells CASSPFQLAKNIQYF. The DNA of the CDR3 is TGTGCCAGCAGTCCATTCCAACTAGCCAAAAACATTCAGTACTTC.

This clonotype has at least ten counts. The CDR3 DNA follows: TGCGCCAGCAGCCAACCGGGGGCGGACGAGCAGTACTTC. It codes for CASSQPGADEQYF. The chain links TRBV4-1 to TRBJ2-7, with D perhaps given as TRBD1 or TRBD2 (6 bases each). CDR3 length: 13 amino acids. Germline V gives CDR1 MGHRA, CDR2 YSYEKL. The ends were cut back, 2 bases at V and 5 bases at J, with 10 bases in the middle.

This clonotype has at least ten counts. This rearrangement joins TRBV6-1 to TRBJ2-7; D not certain. Deletions cut 4 bases from V and 0 bases from J, with 7 bases between. The CDR3 is 13 amino acids. The germline CDR1 and CDR2 sequences are MNHNS and SASEGT. The CDR3, as DNA: TGTGCCAGCAGTGTTCATTCCTCCTACGAGCAGTACTTC. Residues: CASSVHSSYEQYF.

This clonotype was seen ten or more times. The chain is built from TRBV6-1 and TRBJ2-2; D might be TRBD1 or TRBD2, each matching 5 bases. With 6 bases removed from V and 3 bases from J, the gap between germline ends came to 11 bases. There are 14 residues in the CDR3. Germline values: CDR1 MNHNS, CDR2 SASEGT. CDR3 sequence reads: CASRGRGYTGELFF. DNA for the CDR3: TGTGCCAGCAGGGGACGGGGCTACACCGGGGAGCTGTTTTTT.

This CDR3 reads CASSASGGRSYEQYF. The CDR3 DNA follows: TGTGCCAGCAGCGCGAGCGGGGGGCGGTCCTACGAGCAGTACTTC. The V and J genes are TRBV6-4 and TRBJ2-7, with 9 bases lining up with TRBD2. Germline values: CDR1 MRHNA, CDR2 SNTAGT. V shed 6 bases and J 1 base; nucleotides not matched to a gene: 7. The CDR3 spans 15 residues.

The table lists this clonotype with many counts. J is TRBJ2-7 and V is TRBV24-1, with D uncertain. Trimming removed 1 base from V and 5 bases from J, with 2 bases in between. This CDR3 comprises 11 residues. CDR1 and CDR2 (germline): KGHDR, SFDVKD. The CDR3 spells CATSDFHEQYF. CDR3 bases: TGTGCCACCAGTGATTTCCACGAGCAGTACTTC.

This clonotype was observed many times. The rearrangement uses TRBV6-5 and TRBJ2-7, with 7 bases fitting TRBD1. Germline lookup yields CDR1 MNHEY and CDR2 SVGAGI. The V and J ends lost 0 bases and 3 bases, in that order; junction bases with no gene match: 5. This CDR3 is built from 15 residues. The CDR3 is CASSYSTGPNYEQYF. CDR3 coding DNA: TGTGCCAGCAGTTACTCGACAGGGCCCAACTACGAGCAGTACTTC.

The rearrangement links TRBV15 to TRBJ2-4; D may correspond to TRBD1 or TRBD2 (5 bases each). The V end was cut by 2 bases, the J end by 0 bases, with 20 bases between. Germline loops: CDR1 LNHNV, CDR2 YYDKDF (reference sequence). This CDR3 contains 19 residues. The DNA for the CDR3 is TGTGCCACCAGCAGACCCCCCTTTTCGGTGGGGGTAGCCAAAAACATTCAGTACTTC. Encoded protein: CATSRPPFSVGVAKNIQYF. The full variable domain, in which reference TRBV15 and TRBJ2-4 provide the parts outside the CDR3, is DAMVIQNPRYQVTQFGKPVTLSCSQTLNHNVMYWYQQKSSQAPKLLFHYYDKDFNNEADTPDNFQSRRPNTSFCFLDIRSPGLGDTAMYLCATSRPPFSVGVAKNIQYFGAGTRLSVL.

This clonotype has just a few counts. This may come from a read error, since a much larger clone is one base off. The chain couples TRBV11-2 to TRBJ1-1, with 7 bases that match TRBD1. The CDR3 is made up of 14 amino acids. Germline V CDR1 and CDR2: SGHAT, FQNNGV. With V trimmed by 3 bases and J by 5 bases, 6 bases remained unmatched. The CDR3 coding sequence is TGTGCCAGCAGCTTTGAGGGGGCGCGGACTGAAGCTTTCTTT. Translating gives CASSFEGARTEAFF.

This clonotype was found many times. V gene TRBV7-9 combines with J gene TRBJ2-7; tentative D call: TRBD2 (6 bases). The V end was cut by 3 bases, the J end by 3 bases, with 15 bases between. The CDR3 totals 15 residues. Germline V gives CDR1 SEHNR, CDR2 FQNEAQ (reference sequence). The CDR3 reads CASSFTGTVGYEQYF. The DNA of the CDR3 is TGTGCCAGCAGCTTCACCGGGACTGTTGGCTACGAGCAGTACTTC.